This T cell receptor (beta chain) comes out of a study of molecular identifiers for immune sequencing clone quantification. Across the study: Replicate RNA from about 20,000 or 100,000 naive CD8 T cells formed five aliquots; four were sequenced.

The length of the CDR3 is 16 residues. The junction had 20 bases not matched to a gene; V was cut back by 4 bases and J by 11 bases. The germline gives CDR1 SGHRS, CDR2 YFSETQ. Construction of naive CD8 libraries employed about 17,000 to 1,100,000 sorted cells together with 10%, 30% or 50% RNA. CD8+CD4-CCR7+CD45RA+ sorting gave the naive CD8 T cells. TCRdb recomputed calls from the PCR reads with MiXCR, one row per CDR3 protein. The sample carries about 630,000 distinct CDR3 sequences, roughly 25% recorded once. This receptor was identified in a human donor in good health. Some libraries in this study had Jurkat cell RNA spiked in. This chain joins TRBV5-1 and TRBJ1-1, with 7 positions matching TRBD1. The sample consisted of naive CD8+ T cells from blood, with Jurkat cell RNA spiked in. Described subset: FACS-sorted CD8+CD4-CCR7+CD45RA+ naive T cells. The CDR3 here is CASSQGQAAMNIEAFF. CDR3 sequence (DNA): TGCGCCAGCAGCCAAGGACAGGCGGCGATGAACATTGAGGCTTTCTTT.